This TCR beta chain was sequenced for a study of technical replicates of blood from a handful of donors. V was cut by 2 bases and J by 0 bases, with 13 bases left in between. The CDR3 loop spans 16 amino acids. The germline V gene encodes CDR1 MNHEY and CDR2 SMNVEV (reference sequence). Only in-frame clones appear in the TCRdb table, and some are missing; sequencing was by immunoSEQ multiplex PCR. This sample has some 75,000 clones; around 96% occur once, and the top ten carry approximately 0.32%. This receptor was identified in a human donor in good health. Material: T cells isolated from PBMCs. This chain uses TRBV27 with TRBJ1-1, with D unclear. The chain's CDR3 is CASSLVPGRMNTEAFF. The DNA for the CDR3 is TGTGCCAGCAGTTTAGTTCCGGGTAGGATGAACACTGAAGCTTTCTTT.